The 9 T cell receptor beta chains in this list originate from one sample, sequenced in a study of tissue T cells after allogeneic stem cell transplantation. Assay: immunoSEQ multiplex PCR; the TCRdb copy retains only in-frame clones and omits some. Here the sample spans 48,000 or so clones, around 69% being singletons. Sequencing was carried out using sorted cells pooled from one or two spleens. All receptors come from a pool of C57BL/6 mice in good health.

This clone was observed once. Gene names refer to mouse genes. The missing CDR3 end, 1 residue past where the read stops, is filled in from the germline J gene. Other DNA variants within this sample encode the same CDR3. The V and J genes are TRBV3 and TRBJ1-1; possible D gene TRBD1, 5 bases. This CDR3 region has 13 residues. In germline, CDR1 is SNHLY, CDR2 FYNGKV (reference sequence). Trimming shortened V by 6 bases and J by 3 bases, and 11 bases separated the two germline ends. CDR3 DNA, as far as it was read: TGTGCCAGCAGTCTCGGGACGGACACAGAAGTCTTC. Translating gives CASSLGTDTEVF. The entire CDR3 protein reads CASSLGTDTEVFF. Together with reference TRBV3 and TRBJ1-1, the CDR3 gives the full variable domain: GPKVLQIPSHQIIDMGQMVTLNCDPVSNHLYFYWYKQILGQQMEFLVNFYNGKVMEKSKLFKDQFSVERPDGSYFTLKIQPTALEDSAVYFCASSLGTDTEVFFGKGTRLTVV.

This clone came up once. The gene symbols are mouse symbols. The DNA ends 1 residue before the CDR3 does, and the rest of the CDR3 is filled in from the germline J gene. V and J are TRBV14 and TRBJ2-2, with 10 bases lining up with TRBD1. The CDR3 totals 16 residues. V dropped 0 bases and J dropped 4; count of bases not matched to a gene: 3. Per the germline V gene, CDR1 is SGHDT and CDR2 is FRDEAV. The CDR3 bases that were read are TGTGCCAGCAGTTTCTCGACAGGGGGCATCACCGGGCAGCTCTAC. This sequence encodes CASSFSTGGITGQLY. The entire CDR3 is CASSFSTGGITGQLYF.

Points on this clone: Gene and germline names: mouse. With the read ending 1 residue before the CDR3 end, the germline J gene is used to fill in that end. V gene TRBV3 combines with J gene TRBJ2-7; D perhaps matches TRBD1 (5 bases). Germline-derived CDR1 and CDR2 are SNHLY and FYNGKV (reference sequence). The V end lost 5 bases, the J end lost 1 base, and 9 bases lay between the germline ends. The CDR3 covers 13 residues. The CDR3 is CASSIQESYEQYF. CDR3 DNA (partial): TGTGCCAGCAGCATACAGGAATCCTATGAACAGTAC.

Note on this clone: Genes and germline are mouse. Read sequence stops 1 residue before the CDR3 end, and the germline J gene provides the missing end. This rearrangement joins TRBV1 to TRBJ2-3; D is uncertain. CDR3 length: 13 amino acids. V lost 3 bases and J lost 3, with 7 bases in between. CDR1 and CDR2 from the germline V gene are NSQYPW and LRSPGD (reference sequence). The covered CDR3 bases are TGCACCTGCAGTGCCAGACACGCAGAAACGCTGTAT. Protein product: CTCSARHAETLY. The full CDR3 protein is CTCSARHAETLYF.

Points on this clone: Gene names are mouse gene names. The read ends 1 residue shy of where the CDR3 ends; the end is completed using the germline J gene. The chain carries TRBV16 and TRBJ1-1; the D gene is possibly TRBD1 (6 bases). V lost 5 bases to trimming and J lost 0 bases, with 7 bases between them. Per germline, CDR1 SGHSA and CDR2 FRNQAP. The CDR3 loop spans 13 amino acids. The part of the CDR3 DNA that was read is TGTGCAAGCAGCGGGACATCAAACACAGAAGTCTTC. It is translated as CASSGTSNTEVF. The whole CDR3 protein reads CASSGTSNTEVFF.

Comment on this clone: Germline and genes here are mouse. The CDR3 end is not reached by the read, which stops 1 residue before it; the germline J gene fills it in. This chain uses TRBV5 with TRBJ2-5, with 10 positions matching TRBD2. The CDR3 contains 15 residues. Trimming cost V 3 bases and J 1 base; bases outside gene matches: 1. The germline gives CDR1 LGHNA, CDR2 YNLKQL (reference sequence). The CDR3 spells CASSQGTGDQDTQYF. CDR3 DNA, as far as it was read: TGTGCCAGCAGCCAGGGGACTGGGGACCAAGACACCCAGTAC.

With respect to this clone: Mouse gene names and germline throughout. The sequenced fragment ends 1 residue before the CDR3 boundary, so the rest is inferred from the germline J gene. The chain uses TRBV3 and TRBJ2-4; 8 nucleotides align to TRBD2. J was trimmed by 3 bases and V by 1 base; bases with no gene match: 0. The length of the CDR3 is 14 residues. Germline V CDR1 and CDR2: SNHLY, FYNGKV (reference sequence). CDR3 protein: CASSLDWGQNTLYF. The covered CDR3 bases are TGTGCCAGCAGCTTAGACTGGGGGCAAAACACCTTGTAC.

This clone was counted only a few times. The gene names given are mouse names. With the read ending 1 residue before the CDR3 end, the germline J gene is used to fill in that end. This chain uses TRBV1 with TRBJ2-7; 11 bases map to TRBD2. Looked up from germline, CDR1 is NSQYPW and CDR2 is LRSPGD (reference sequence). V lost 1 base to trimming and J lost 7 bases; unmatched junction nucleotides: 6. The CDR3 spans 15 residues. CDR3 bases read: TGCACCTGCAGTGCAGCCGGACTGGGGGGTGGGGAACAGTAC. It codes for CTCSAAGLGGGEQY. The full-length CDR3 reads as CTCSAAGLGGGEQYF.

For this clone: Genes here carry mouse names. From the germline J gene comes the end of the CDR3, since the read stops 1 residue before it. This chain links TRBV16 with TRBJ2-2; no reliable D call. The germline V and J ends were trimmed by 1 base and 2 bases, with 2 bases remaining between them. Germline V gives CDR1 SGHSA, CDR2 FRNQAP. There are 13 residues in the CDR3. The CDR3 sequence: CASSLGNTGQLYF. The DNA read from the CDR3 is TGTGCAAGCAGCTTAGGGAACACCGGGCAGCTCTAC.